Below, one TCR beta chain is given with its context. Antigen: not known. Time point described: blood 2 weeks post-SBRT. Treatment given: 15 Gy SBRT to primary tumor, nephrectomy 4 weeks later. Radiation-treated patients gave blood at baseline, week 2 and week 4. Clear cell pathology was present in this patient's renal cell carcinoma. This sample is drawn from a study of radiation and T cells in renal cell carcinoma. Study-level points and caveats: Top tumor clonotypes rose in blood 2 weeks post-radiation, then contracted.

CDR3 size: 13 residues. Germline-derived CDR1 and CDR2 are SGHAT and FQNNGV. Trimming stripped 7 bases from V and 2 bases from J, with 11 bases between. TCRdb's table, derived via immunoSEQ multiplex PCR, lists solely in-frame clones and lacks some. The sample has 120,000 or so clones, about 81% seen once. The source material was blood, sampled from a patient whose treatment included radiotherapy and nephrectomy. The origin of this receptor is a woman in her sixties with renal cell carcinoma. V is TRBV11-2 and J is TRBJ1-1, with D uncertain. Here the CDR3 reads CASTIPPNTEAFF. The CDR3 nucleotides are TGTGCCAGCACCATACCCCCCAACACTGAAGCTTTCTTT.